A single sample gave rise to the 14 T cell receptor beta chains below, sequenced in a study of cytotoxic CD8 clonotypes in ibrutinib-treated CLL. Here immunoSEQ multiplex PCR was the method, and the copy in TCRdb shows in-frame clones only, minus some. The sample carries roughly 330,000 clones, roughly 67% recorded once. Sequencing used PBMCs, obtained after 36 months of ibrutinib treatment. Receptors were obtained from a human donor with chronic lymphocytic leukemia.

The chain links TRBV4-1 to TRBJ2-3; 12 bases map to TRBD2. With 0 bases clipped from V and 4 bases from J, the junction kept 8 bases outside the gene matches. The CDR3 spans 18 residues. CDR1 is MGHRA, CDR2 YSYEKL, per germline. CDR3 nucleotides: TGCGCCAGCAGCCAAGATCCGCTAGCGGGAGGGCCGCCAGATACGCAGTATTTT. Its translation is CASSQDPLAGGPPDTQYF.

The rearrangement joins TRBV9 to TRBJ2-3; D not resolved. The CDR3 contains 16 residues. V was shortened by 0 bases and J by 1 base, with 12 bases between the two germline ends. CDR1 is SGDLS and CDR2 is YYNGEE in the germline V gene. The CDR3 nucleotides read TGTGCCAGCAGCGTAGGTTTTGGTGTTGGCACAGATACGCAGTATTTT. The encoded protein is CASSVGFGVGTDTQYF.

The rearrangement uses TRBV10-3 and TRBJ2-3, with D hard to call. The CDR3 loop spans 16 amino acids. V was trimmed by 3 bases and J by 2 bases, leaving 15 bases between them. CDR1 is ENHRY, CDR2 SYGVKD, per germline. The chain's CDR3 is CAISEGLVVATDTQYF. The CDR3 DNA follows: TGTGCCATCAGTGAAGGTTTGGTCGTTGCCACAGATACGCAGTATTTT.

This chain connects TRBV18 to TRBJ1-2, with D possibly being TRBD1 (6 bases). V shed 2 bases and J shed 4 bases, with 14 bases lying between them. The germline V gene encodes CDR1 KGHSH and CDR2 LQKENI. The CDR3 extends over 15 amino acids. For the CDR3, the DNA is TGTGCCAGCTCACCATCCCTGGACAGAGGCTATGGCTACACCTTC. Translating it yields CASSPSLDRGYGYTF.

V and J are TRBV9 and TRBJ2-1, with D perhaps matching TRBD2 (5 bases). In germline, CDR1 is SGDLS, CDR2 YYNGEE. Deletions cut 4 bases from V and 5 bases from J, with 16 bases between. The CDR3 length is 15 residues. CDR3 nucleotides: TGTGCCAGCAGCCCGAGGGCAGCGACCGACAATGAGCAGTTCTTC. Its translation is CASSPRAATDNEQFF. Full variable domain (outside the CDR3, taken from reference TRBV9 and TRBJ2-1): DSGVTQTPKHLITATGQRVTLRCSPRSGDLSVYWYQQSLDQGLQFLIQYYNGEERAKGNILERFSAQQFPDLHSELNLSSLELGDSALYFCASSPRAATDNEQFFGPGTRLTVL.

This sequence joins TRBV19 and TRBJ2-7, with D perhaps matching TRBD1 (5 bases). V was pared by 5 bases and J by 2 bases, with 10 bases between. The CDR3 sequence is 13 residues long. Germline V lookup: CDR1 LNHDA, CDR2 SQIVND (reference sequence). The CDR3 region is CASSVRVPYEQYF. The CDR3 bases are TGTGCCAGTAGTGTCAGGGTCCCCTACGAGCAGTACTTC.

The chain is built from TRBV4-1 and TRBJ2-7; the match to TRBD2 covers 7 bases. CDR1 is MGHRA, CDR2 YSYEKL, per germline. The CDR3 has 14 amino acids. Trimming at V came to 3 bases and at J to 4 bases, leaving 6 bases not matched to a gene. Here the CDR3 reads CASSHLAGGYEQYF. The CDR3 DNA reads as TGCGCCAGCAGCCATTTAGCGGGTGGATACGAGCAGTACTTC.

The rearrangement uses TRBV19 and TRBJ1-2; D unresolved. There are 17 residues in the CDR3. Germline CDR1 is LNHDA and CDR2 is SQIVND (reference sequence). The ends were cut back, 3 bases at V and 2 bases at J, with 19 bases in the middle. This CDR3 is CASSMGTLQRRNYGYTF. Here the CDR3 DNA reads TGTGCCAGTAGTATGGGTACTTTACAGCGACGGAACTATGGCTACACCTTC.

The chain combines TRBV6-5 with TRBJ2-5, with D possibly being TRBD1 (6 bases). CDR3 size: 15 residues. The V end was cut by 1 base, the J end by 0 bases, with 9 bases between. Germline lookup yields CDR1 MNHEY and CDR2 SVGAGI. The CDR3: CASSYYRAYQETQYF. Written as DNA, the CDR3 is TGTGCCAGCAGTTACTACAGGGCGTACCAAGAGACCCAGTACTTC.

This rearrangement joins TRBV5-4 to TRBJ2-1; possible D gene TRBD2, 6 bases. This CDR3 is 16 amino acids long. The V and J ends lost 0 bases and 6 bases respectively, with 16 bases between them. In germline, CDR1 is SGHNT, CDR2 YYREEE (reference sequence). The CDR3 spells CASSLGAGRPGNEQFF. As DNA, the CDR3 is TGTGCCAGCAGCTTGGGGGCGGGGAGACCTGGCAATGAGCAGTTCTTC.

This clone is a singleton in its sample. This chain links TRBV10-3 with TRBJ2-7; 8 bases align to TRBD2. This CDR3 contains 15 residues. CDR1 is ENHRY and CDR2 is SYGVKD in the germline V gene. V lost 4 bases and J lost 3; bases outside the gene matches: 8. The CDR3 spells CAISGGLASVYEQYF. The CDR3 DNA reads TGTGCCATCAGTGGCGGACTAGCATCCGTCTACGAGCAGTACTTC.

This chain connects TRBV29-1 to TRBJ1-1; possible D gene TRBD1, 5 bases. V lost 4 bases and J 5 bases, leaving 14 bases between the germline ends. CDR3 length: 13 residues. CDR1 is SQVTM, CDR2 ANQGSEA, per germline. The CDR3 loop is CSVGRADGTEAFF. The CDR3 region has the DNA TGCAGCGTTGGCAGGGCCGATGGGACTGAAGCTTTCTTT.

The gene calls are TRBV18 and TRBJ2-7; 9 positions match TRBD2. CDR1 KGHSH and CDR2 LQKENI come from the germline V gene. The CDR3 consists of 17 residues. The junction had 7 bases not matched to a gene; V was cut back by 1 base and J by 0 bases. DNA of the CDR3: TGTGCCAGCTCACCACGATCTAGCGGGACGAGCTCCTACGAGCAGTACTTC. Amino acids: CASSPRSSGTSSYEQYF.

In regard to this clone: The same CDR3 is also encoded by other DNA sequences in this sample. This chain links TRBV9 with TRBJ2-7, with a tentative D call TRBD2 (5 bases). Per germline, CDR1 SGDLS and CDR2 YYNGEE. The V end lost 2 bases, the J end lost 2 bases, and 11 bases lay between the germline ends. The CDR3 covers 14 residues. CDR3 sequence reads: CASSVGGLPYEQYF. The DNA for the CDR3 is TGTGCCAGCAGCGTTGGAGGCCTTCCCTACGAGCAGTACTTC.